This is a list of T cell receptor beta chains from one sample in a study of blood T cells in healthy people across ages. TCRdb recomputed calls from the 5' RACE reads with MiXCR, one row per CDR3 protein. The sample consists of about 670,000 distinct CDR3 sequences, 40% to 45% of them appearing once. The sample was blood. Receptors were obtained from an elderly man in good health. Both conserved end residues are part of each CDR3. A D gene is named only where the DNA matches it firmly. Clone sizes are given selectively: once, few, many, or a class where the clone is expanded.

J gene: TRBJ2-2
clone size: few
V gene: TRBV7-9
D gene: .
CDR3 DNA: TGTGCCAGCACCTCTAGGGAGGATCCCGGGGAGCTGTTTTTT
CDR3 protein: CASTSREDPGELFF

J gene: TRBJ2-3
clone size: few
V gene: TRBV7-9
D gene: .
CDR3 DNA: TGTGCCAGCAGCTTAGAAGGGGTATACACAGATACGCAGTATTTT
CDR3 protein: CASSLEGVYTDTQYF

J gene: TRBJ2-1
clone size: many
V gene: TRBV7-2
D gene: TRBD2
CDR3 DNA: TGTGCCAGCAGGTTAGCGGGAGGCTCCTTCAATGAGCAGTTCTTC
CDR3 protein: CASRLAGGSFNEQFF

J gene: TRBJ2-1
clone size: many
V gene: TRBV12-3/TRBV12-4
D gene: TRBD2
CDR3 DNA: TGTGCCAGCAGTCGAACTAGCGGGAAATCCAGTGAGCAGTTCTTC
CDR3 protein: CASSRTSGKSSEQFF

J gene: TRBJ2-7
clone size: once
V gene: TRBV6-2/TRBV6-3
D gene: .
CDR3 DNA: TGTGCCAGCAGGTCGGTGGTTTACGAGCAGTACTTC
CDR3 protein: CASRSVVYEQYF

J gene: TRBJ2-4
clone size: .
V gene: TRBV6-6
D gene: .
CDR3 DNA: TGTGCCAGCATAAAACAGGGCCCTCTAGCCAAAAACATTCAGTACTTC
CDR3 protein: CASIKQGPLAKNIQYF

J gene: TRBJ2-3
clone size: few
V gene: TRBV24-1
D gene: TRBD2
CDR3 DNA: TGTGCCACCAGTGATTATATAGCGGGAGGTGGCACAGATACGCAGTATTTT
CDR3 protein: CATSDYIAGGGTDTQYF

J gene: TRBJ2-1
clone size: many
V gene: TRBV29-1
D gene: .
CDR3 DNA: TGCAGCGTACGCGCACTACTCAGTTACAATGAGCAGTTCTTC
CDR3 protein: CSVRALLSYNEQFF

J gene: TRBJ1-6
clone size: few
V gene: TRBV6-2/TRBV6-3
D gene: TRBD1
CDR3 DNA: TGTGCCAGTAGTTTCACAGGGGGCGTTTCACCCCTCCACTTT
CDR3 protein: CASSFTGGVSPLHF

J gene: TRBJ2-5
clone size: .
V gene: TRBV7-9
D gene: TRBD2
CDR3 DNA: TGTGCCAGCAGCTTAGGAGCGGTTGGCGGGAGTACTGAGACCCAGTACTTC
CDR3 protein: CASSLGAVGGSTETQYF

J gene: TRBJ2-7
clone size: few
V gene: TRBV6-2/TRBV6-3
D gene: .
CDR3 DNA: TGTGCCAGCCGCCCCTCGGCAGGGAGGACCTACGAGCAGTACTTC
CDR3 protein: CASRPSAGRTYEQYF

J gene: TRBJ2-7
clone size: .
V gene: TRBV3-1
D gene: TRBD2
CDR3 DNA: TGTGCCAGCAGCCAAGAAGGTTGGCGGGGGTCCCGCTACGAGCAGTACTTC
CDR3 protein: CASSQEGWRGSRYEQYF

J gene: TRBJ2-7
clone size: .
V gene: TRBV6-6
D gene: .
CDR3 DNA: TGTGCCAGCAGTGACGCCGGGACGGACACCTACGAGCAGTACTTC
CDR3 protein: CASSDAGTDTYEQYF

J gene: TRBJ2-3
clone size: few
V gene: TRBV7-2
D gene: .
CDR3 DNA: TGTGCCAGCAGCGAAGCATCGACAGTTTTCACAGATACGCAGTATTTT
CDR3 protein: CASSEASTVFTDTQYF

J gene: TRBJ2-7
clone size: .
V gene: TRBV7-2
D gene: TRBD2
CDR3 DNA: TGTGCCAGCAGCTCATCCGGACTAGCGGGACACTACGAGCAGTACTTC
CDR3 protein: CASSSSGLAGHYEQYF

J gene: TRBJ1-2
clone size: few
V gene: TRBV20-1
D gene: TRBD1
CDR3 DNA: TGCAGTGCTGGGGGGACAGTAACTAACTATGGCTACACCTTC
CDR3 protein: CSAGGTVTNYGYTF

J gene: TRBJ2-7
clone size: .
V gene: TRBV6-2/TRBV6-3
D gene: TRBD2
CDR3 DNA: TGTGCCACCTTAGTTCCGCTAGCGGACTCCTACGAGCAGTACTTC
CDR3 protein: CATLVPLADSYEQYF

J gene: TRBJ1-5
clone size: .
V gene: TRBV28
D gene: TRBD1
CDR3 DNA: TGTGCCAGCAGTTTACCCGACAGGGTCGATCAGCCCCAGCATTTT
CDR3 protein: CASSLPDRVDQPQHF

J gene: TRBJ1-2
clone size: .
V gene: TRBV20-1
D gene: .
CDR3 DNA: TGCAGTGCTAGAGGAGGAACAGGGTCGATAGAGTATGGCTACACCTTC
CDR3 protein: CSARGGTGSIEYGYTF

J gene: TRBJ2-7
clone size: once
V gene: TRBV12-3/TRBV12-4
D gene: TRBD2
CDR3 DNA: TGTGCCTGCAGCCCTGGACTAGCGGGAATCGAGCAGTACTTC
CDR3 protein: CACSPGLAGIEQYF

J gene: TRBJ2-1
clone size: .
V gene: TRBV3-1
D gene: .
CDR3 DNA: TGTGCCAGCAGCCCGACTAGGGCGACCTACAATGAGCAGTTCTTC
CDR3 protein: CASSPTRATYNEQFF

J gene: TRBJ2-4
clone size: few
V gene: TRBV5-5
D gene: TRBD1
CDR3 DNA: TGTGCCAGCAGCACCGCTCCGGACAGGAGAGACATTCAGTACTTC
CDR3 protein: CASSTAPDRRDIQYF

J gene: TRBJ2-3
clone size: .
V gene: TRBV24-1
D gene: TRBD2
CDR3 DNA: TGTGCCACCAGTGAGTGGACTAGCGGAAAGGCGGATACGCAGTATTTT
CDR3 protein: CATSEWTSGKADTQYF

J gene: TRBJ2-7
clone size: once
V gene: TRBV28
D gene: .
CDR3 DNA: TGTGCCAGCAGTTTACCCAGGGGCCATTACGAGCAGTACTTC
CDR3 protein: CASSLPRGHYEQYF

J gene: TRBJ1-1
clone size: .
V gene: TRBV4-3
D gene: .
CDR3 DNA: TGCGCCAGCAGCCTGGGGACAACGAACACTGAAGCTTTCTTT
CDR3 protein: CASSLGTTNTEAFF

J gene: TRBJ2-1
clone size: .
V gene: TRBV9
D gene: TRBD2
CDR3 DNA: TGTGCCAGCAGCTCCCCCGGGGTTAGCGGGGGGGTATACAATGAGCAGTTCTTC
CDR3 protein: CASSSPGVSGGVYNEQFF

J gene: TRBJ2-7
clone size: .
V gene: TRBV7-2
D gene: TRBD1
CDR3 DNA: TGTGCCAGCAGCTTAGCGGGACAGGGTACCAACGAGCAGTACTTC
CDR3 protein: CASSLAGQGTNEQYF

J gene: TRBJ1-5
clone size: many
V gene: TRBV4-1
D gene: .
CDR3 DNA: TGCGCCAGCAGCCAAGGGACAAATAGCAATCAGCCCCAGCATTTT
CDR3 protein: CASSQGTNSNQPQHF

J gene: TRBJ1-2
clone size: few
V gene: TRBV9
D gene: .
CDR3 DNA: TGTGCCAGCAGCGGAGGTGGGGGGGCGAACTATGGCTACACCTTC
CDR3 protein: CASSGGGGANYGYTF

J gene: TRBJ2-7
clone size: many
V gene: TRBV20-1
D gene: TRBD1
CDR3 DNA: TGCAGTGCTTTACAGAGGACAGGGGGCTTTTCCGGGGAGCAGTACTTC
CDR3 protein: CSALQRTGGFSGEQYF

J gene: TRBJ1-3
clone size: .
V gene: TRBV12-3/TRBV12-4
D gene: TRBD1
CDR3 DNA: TGTGCCAGCCTTCCTCGACAGGGGGCAGGAAACACCATATATTTT
CDR3 protein: CASLPRQGAGNTIYF

J gene: TRBJ2-1
clone size: few
V gene: TRBV20-1
D gene: .
CDR3 DNA: TGCAGTGCCGAGGAAACGGCAGGGGGGGCCAATGAGCAGTTCTTC
CDR3 protein: CSAEETAGGANEQFF

J gene: TRBJ2-2
clone size: few
V gene: TRBV7-2
D gene: .
CDR3 DNA: TGTGCCAGCAGCTTAAGGGGTTTGGCACAGAACACCGGGGAGCTGTTTTTT
CDR3 protein: CASSLRGLAQNTGELFF

J gene: TRBJ1-1
clone size: .
V gene: TRBV9
D gene: .
CDR3 DNA: TGTGCCAGCAGCGTAGGTGAGAGGAACACTGAAGCTTTCTTT
CDR3 protein: CASSVGERNTEAFF

J gene: TRBJ2-1
clone size: .
V gene: TRBV5-4
D gene: .
CDR3 DNA: TGTGCCAGCAGCTTGCCTAGCACGGGATCCTACAATGAGCAGTTCTTC
CDR3 protein: CASSLPSTGSYNEQFF

J gene: TRBJ1-5
clone size: once
V gene: TRBV24-1
D gene: .
CDR3 DNA: TGTGCCACCAGTGACTATCTGGGGGGTCAGCCCCAGCATTTT
CDR3 protein: CATSDYLGGQPQHF

J gene: TRBJ2-7
clone size: once
V gene: TRBV4-3
D gene: TRBD2
CDR3 DNA: TGCGCCAGCAGCCCATTTATAGCGGGGGTGACCTACAATGAGCAGTACTTC
CDR3 protein: CASSPFIAGVTYNEQYF

J gene: TRBJ1-5
clone size: few
V gene: TRBV12-3/TRBV12-4
D gene: .
CDR3 DNA: TGTGCCAGCAGTTTAGGGACAGTGTCAAATCAGCCCCAGCATTTT
CDR3 protein: CASSLGTVSNQPQHF

J gene: TRBJ2-7
clone size: few
V gene: TRBV5-1
D gene: TRBD2
CDR3 DNA: TGCGCCAGCAGCCTTGGACTAGCGGGGGGGAGCTCCTACGAGCAGTACTTC
CDR3 protein: CASSLGLAGGSSYEQYF

J gene: TRBJ2-7
clone size: .
V gene: TRBV20-1
D gene: .
CDR3 DNA: TGCAGTGCTAGTCCAAACCGCGGGACATCCTACGAGCAGTACTTC
CDR3 protein: CSASPNRGTSYEQYF

J gene: TRBJ1-2
clone size: many
V gene: TRBV27
D gene: .
CDR3 DNA: TGTGCCAGCAGTCCCAGTGGGTATGGCTACACCTTC
CDR3 protein: CASSPSGYGYTF

J gene: TRBJ2-1
clone size: .
V gene: TRBV4-3
D gene: .
CDR3 DNA: TGCGCCAGCAGCCAAGACCTAGCGAGTGTCTACAATGAGCAGTTCTTC
CDR3 protein: CASSQDLASVYNEQFF

J gene: TRBJ2-3
clone size: .
V gene: TRBV11-2
D gene: .
CDR3 DNA: TGTGCCAACAGCGTAGCCAGCTACACAGATACGCAGTATTTT
CDR3 protein: CANSVASYTDTQYF

J gene: TRBJ1-2
clone size: .
V gene: TRBV30
D gene: .
CDR3 DNA: TGTGCCTGGAGCCCGACTAACTATGGCTACACCTTC
CDR3 protein: CAWSPTNYGYTF

J gene: TRBJ2-5
clone size: many
V gene: TRBV10-3
D gene: .
CDR3 DNA: TGTGCCATCAGTGGCCGACAGGCGGAGACCCAGTACTTC
CDR3 protein: CAISGRQAETQYF

J gene: TRBJ2-7
clone size: .
V gene: TRBV2
D gene: .
CDR3 DNA: TGTGCCAGCTTAGAGGGAGGGGGGACCTACGAGCAGTACTTC
CDR3 protein: CASLEGGGTYEQYF

J gene: TRBJ2-1
clone size: .
V gene: TRBV19
D gene: .
CDR3 DNA: TGTGCCAGTAGTGTTACGCCCGGGAACAATGAGCAGTTCTTC
CDR3 protein: CASSVTPGNNEQFF

J gene: TRBJ2-3
clone size: once
V gene: TRBV20-1
D gene: TRBD2
CDR3 DNA: TGCAGTGCCCAGGGCCTAGCGGGTCACACAGATACGCAGTATTTT
CDR3 protein: CSAQGLAGHTDTQYF

J gene: TRBJ2-7
clone size: .
V gene: TRBV7-9
D gene: TRBD1
CDR3 DNA: TGTGCCAGCAGCCCTAGGGACAGTGACACAGGGGAGCAGTACTTC
CDR3 protein: CASSPRDSDTGEQYF

J gene: TRBJ2-5
clone size: .
V gene: TRBV5-1
D gene: TRBD1
CDR3 DNA: TGCGCCAGCAGCTTAACAGGGGCAGAGCAAGAGACCCAGTACTTC
CDR3 protein: CASSLTGAEQETQYF

J gene: TRBJ1-6
clone size: .
V gene: TRBV27
D gene: .
CDR3 DNA: TGTGCCAGCAGTCCTCGACAGGATTATAATTCACCCCTCCACTTT
CDR3 protein: CASSPRQDYNSPLHF

J gene: TRBJ1-2
clone size: .
V gene: TRBV27
D gene: TRBD1
CDR3 DNA: TGTGCCAGCAGTTCCTCCGCCGACAGGGGCCCTCGGGGCTACACCTTC
CDR3 protein: CASSSSADRGPRGYTF

J gene: TRBJ2-1
clone size: .
V gene: TRBV6-1
D gene: .
CDR3 DNA: TGTGCCAGCCCCTTTGGCAATGAGCAGTTCTTC
CDR3 protein: CASPFGNEQFF

J gene: TRBJ2-7
clone size: many
V gene: TRBV9
D gene: .
CDR3 DNA: TGTGCCAGGAGGGACCGTTCCAGAGGGTACGAGCAGTACTTC
CDR3 protein: CARRDRSRGYEQYF

J gene: TRBJ2-2
clone size: .
V gene: TRBV5-1
D gene: TRBD1
CDR3 DNA: TGCGCCAGCAAGGGACAGATCACCGGGGAGCTGTTTTTT
CDR3 protein: CASKGQITGELFF